This is a list of T cell receptor beta chains from one sample in a study of vaccination and CD4 T cells after COVID-19. No antigen has been assigned to these receptors. TCRdb reprocessed the PCR reads with MiXCR, giving one entry per CDR3 protein. The sample contains fewer than 9,500 distinct CDR3 sequences, about 35% of which appear only once. Source material: CD4+ T cells from blood, cultured in vitro. The source is a human donor in good health. Both conserved end residues are part of each CDR3. A D gene is named only where the DNA matches it firmly. Size tells how often a clone was seen (once, few, many) or the class of an expanded clone, and some rows leave it out.

j_gene: TRBJ1-1; v_gene: TRBV6-1; abundance: -; d_gene: -; CDR3nt: TGTGCCAGCAACCGACTCAACACTGAAGCTTTCTTT; CDR3aa: CASNRLNTEAFF
j_gene: TRBJ2-7; v_gene: TRBV19; abundance: -; d_gene: -; CDR3nt: TGTGCCAGTGGCCGGGACGGGGGCTACGAGCAGTACTTC; CDR3aa: CASGRDGGYEQYF
j_gene: TRBJ2-1; v_gene: TRBV24-1; abundance: once; d_gene: -; CDR3nt: TGTGCCACCAGTGATCCAACAGGAGCCGTGGGGTACAATGAGCAGTTCTTC; CDR3aa: CATSDPTGAVGYNEQFF
j_gene: TRBJ2-2; v_gene: TRBV24-1; abundance: few; d_gene: TRBD1; CDR3nt: TGTGCCACCAGTGATTTGACAGGGGTTGTCACCGGGGAGCTGTTTTTT; CDR3aa: CATSDLTGVVTGELFF
j_gene: TRBJ2-2; v_gene: TRBV7-2; abundance: few; d_gene: -; CDR3nt: TGTGCCAGCAGCTTAGCGTGGGGTACCGGGGAGCTGTTTTTT; CDR3aa: CASSLAWGTGELFF
j_gene: TRBJ1-2; v_gene: TRBV7-2; abundance: few; d_gene: -; CDR3nt: TGTGCCAGCAGCTTAGGGACACTTAACTATGGCTACACCTTC; CDR3aa: CASSLGTLNYGYTF
j_gene: TRBJ2-7; v_gene: TRBV6-1; abundance: few; d_gene: TRBD1; CDR3nt: TGTGCCAGCAGAAGAGACAGGGTGGCCTACGAGCAGTACTTC; CDR3aa: CASRRDRVAYEQYF
j_gene: TRBJ2-1; v_gene: TRBV4-3; abundance: -; d_gene: TRBD2; CDR3nt: TGCGCCAGCAGCTCTAGCGGGAGGGGAGACAATGAGCAGTTCTTC; CDR3aa: CASSSSGRGDNEQFF
j_gene: TRBJ2-7; v_gene: TRBV7-2; abundance: -; d_gene: -; CDR3nt: TGTGCCAGCAGCTTTGGCCAGGGACGATCCTACGAGCAGTACTTC; CDR3aa: CASSFGQGRSYEQYF
j_gene: TRBJ2-7; v_gene: TRBV20-1; abundance: few; d_gene: -; CDR3nt: TGCAGTGCTAGCGGGAGACCCTACGAGCAGTACTTC; CDR3aa: CSASGRPYEQYF
j_gene: TRBJ2-3; v_gene: TRBV24-1; abundance: few; d_gene: TRBD1; CDR3nt: TGTGCCACCAGTGAACCGGGACAGGGGGCGCCCCCAGATACGCAGTATTTT; CDR3aa: CATSEPGQGAPPDTQYF
j_gene: TRBJ2-1; v_gene: TRBV20-1; abundance: -; d_gene: TRBD2; CDR3nt: TGCAGTGCTCCACCCGGGACTAGCGGGTACAATGAGCAGTTCTTC; CDR3aa: CSAPPGTSGYNEQFF
j_gene: TRBJ2-1; v_gene: TRBV6-2/TRBV6-3; abundance: -; d_gene: -; CDR3nt: TGTGCCAGCAGTCAACTAGAAATAAATGAGCAGTTCTTC; CDR3aa: CASSQLEINEQFF
j_gene: TRBJ2-5; v_gene: TRBV7-3; abundance: -; d_gene: -; CDR3nt: TGTGCCAGCACCGACATAGAGACCCAGTACTTC; CDR3aa: CASTDIETQYF
j_gene: TRBJ2-6; v_gene: TRBV19; abundance: -; d_gene: -; CDR3nt: TGTGCCAGTAGTATAGAGGCGGACCCTGGCCGCGGGGCCAACGTCCTGACTTTC; CDR3aa: CASSIEADPGRGANVLTF
j_gene: TRBJ2-7; v_gene: TRBV19; abundance: -; d_gene: TRBD2; CDR3nt: TGTGCCAGTAGTACCTTCAAAAGAGGCGGCGGGAGTTGGTACGAGCAGTACTTC; CDR3aa: CASSTFKRGGGSWYEQYF
j_gene: TRBJ1-5; v_gene: TRBV24-1; abundance: few; d_gene: -; CDR3nt: TGTGCCACCAGTCATTCGGGCGCGTACGGGCAGCCCCAGCATTTT; CDR3aa: CATSHSGAYGQPQHF
j_gene: TRBJ1-1; v_gene: TRBV11-3; abundance: -; d_gene: -; CDR3nt: TGTGCCAGCAGCCAAGGGCTGCGTTTGCCCGCTGAAGCTTTCTTT; CDR3aa: CASSQGLRLPAEAFF
j_gene: TRBJ1-4; v_gene: TRBV21-1; abundance: few; d_gene: -; CDR3nt: TGTGCCAGCAGCAAGGGACAGGGGGCTGAAAAACTGTTTTTT; CDR3aa: CASSKGQGAEKLFF
j_gene: TRBJ1-6; v_gene: TRBV6-1; abundance: -; d_gene: TRBD1; CDR3nt: TGTGCCAGCAGGGGCACAGGGGAAAATTCACCCCTCCACTTT; CDR3aa: CASRGTGENSPLHF
j_gene: TRBJ2-4; v_gene: TRBV5-6; abundance: few; d_gene: TRBD2; CDR3nt: TGTGCCAGCAGCTTAGGGCTAGCGGGAGGCAAAAACATTCAGTACTTC; CDR3aa: CASSLGLAGGKNIQYF
j_gene: TRBJ2-7; v_gene: TRBV19; abundance: -; d_gene: TRBD1; CDR3nt: TGTGCCAGTAGTCGATGGGACAGGAACGACGAGCAGTACTTC; CDR3aa: CASSRWDRNDEQYF
j_gene: TRBJ2-2; v_gene: TRBV6-4; abundance: -; d_gene: TRBD2; CDR3nt: TGTGCCAGCAGTGGCCTAGCGGGAGCTGGCACCGGGGAGCTGTTTTTT; CDR3aa: CASSGLAGAGTGELFF
j_gene: TRBJ2-7; v_gene: TRBV19; abundance: -; d_gene: -; CDR3nt: TGTGCCAGTAGCACAGGGTATACTGGCTACGAGCAGTACTTC; CDR3aa: CASSTGYTGYEQYF
j_gene: TRBJ2-5; v_gene: TRBV11-3; abundance: -; d_gene: -; CDR3nt: TGTGCCAGCAGCTTAACAGGCCCAGAGACCCAGTACTTC; CDR3aa: CASSLTGPETQYF
j_gene: TRBJ1-1; v_gene: TRBV10-3; abundance: few; d_gene: TRBD1; CDR3nt: TGTGCCATCAGTGAACAGGGGATGAACACTGAAGCTTTCTTT; CDR3aa: CAISEQGMNTEAFF
j_gene: TRBJ2-3; v_gene: TRBV24-1; abundance: -; d_gene: -; CDR3nt: TGTGCCACCAGTGATCCCACAGGTGTGGGAGATACGCAGTATTTT; CDR3aa: CATSDPTGVGDTQYF
j_gene: TRBJ2-6; v_gene: TRBV21-1; abundance: few; d_gene: -; CDR3nt: TGTGCCAGCAGCAAACCCCTAGCGGACCTCTCTGGGGCCAACGTCCTGACTTTC; CDR3aa: CASSKPLADLSGANVLTF
j_gene: TRBJ1-5; v_gene: TRBV28; abundance: few; d_gene: -; CDR3nt: TGTGCCAGCAGTAGGCTTAGCAATCAGCCCCAGCATTTT; CDR3aa: CASSRLSNQPQHF
j_gene: TRBJ1-5; v_gene: TRBV15; abundance: -; d_gene: -; CDR3nt: TGTGCCACCAGCAGAGAGATGGGAAGCAATCAGCCCCAGCATTTT; CDR3aa: CATSREMGSNQPQHF
j_gene: TRBJ2-3; v_gene: TRBV20-1; abundance: -; d_gene: -; CDR3nt: TGCAGTGCTAGCGGCAAAGGGAGCACAGATACGCAGTATTTT; CDR3aa: CSASGKGSTDTQYF
j_gene: TRBJ2-4; v_gene: TRBV4-1; abundance: few; d_gene: -; CDR3nt: TGCGCCAGCAGCCATGGGATTTTAGCCAAAAACATTCAGTACTTC; CDR3aa: CASSHGILAKNIQYF
j_gene: TRBJ2-3; v_gene: TRBV6-1; abundance: once; d_gene: -; CDR3nt: TGTGCCAGCAGTGGGGGGGGACAGTTTAATACGCAGTATTTT; CDR3aa: CASSGGGQFNTQYF
j_gene: TRBJ1-1; v_gene: TRBV7-2; abundance: few; d_gene: -; CDR3nt: TGTGCCAGCAGCTATATGGGGGTCACTTCCACTGAAGCTTTCTTT; CDR3aa: CASSYMGVTSTEAFF
j_gene: TRBJ2-3; v_gene: TRBV20-1; abundance: -; d_gene: -; CDR3nt: TGCAGTGTTCGTGGTTGGACAGAGGGCACAGATACGCAGTATTTT; CDR3aa: CSVRGWTEGTDTQYF
j_gene: TRBJ2-7; v_gene: TRBV25-1; abundance: few; d_gene: TRBD1; CDR3nt: TGTGCCAGCACTATAAACCAGGGACAGGGGCCCTACGAGCAGTACTTC; CDR3aa: CASTINQGQGPYEQYF
j_gene: TRBJ1-5; v_gene: TRBV20-1; abundance: -; d_gene: -; CDR3nt: TGCAGTGCTAGTGCACCGGGCAGCGATCAGCCCCAGCATTTT; CDR3aa: CSASAPGSDQPQHF
j_gene: TRBJ2-2; v_gene: TRBV7-6; abundance: -; d_gene: -; CDR3nt: TGTGCCAGCAGCTTAGGGACCGGAGGTTACACCGGGGAGCTGTTTTTT; CDR3aa: CASSLGTGGYTGELFF
j_gene: TRBJ1-1; v_gene: TRBV2; abundance: -; d_gene: -; CDR3nt: TGTGCCAGCAAGGTTTCGGGGCCTGAAGCTTTCTTT; CDR3aa: CASKVSGPEAFF
j_gene: TRBJ2-3; v_gene: TRBV27; abundance: once; d_gene: TRBD2; CDR3nt: TGTGCCAGCAGTTTAATCCCACTAGCGGGGTGGACAGATACGCAGTATTTT; CDR3aa: CASSLIPLAGWTDTQYF
j_gene: TRBJ2-7; v_gene: TRBV20-1; abundance: -; d_gene: TRBD2; CDR3nt: TGCAGTGCTACTAGCGGGAGTAAATACGAGCAGTACTTC; CDR3aa: CSATSGSKYEQYF
j_gene: TRBJ2-5; v_gene: TRBV6-5; abundance: few; d_gene: TRBD1; CDR3nt: TGTGCCAGCAGTTATCAGGGGGCTAGTGAGACCCAGTACTTC; CDR3aa: CASSYQGASETQYF
j_gene: TRBJ1-6; v_gene: TRBV28; abundance: -; d_gene: -; CDR3nt: TGTGCCAGCAGCATGATGTGGGTTGCGAAGGAGGACGGGACACCCCTCCACTTT; CDR3aa: CASSMMWVAKEDGTPLHF
j_gene: TRBJ1-2; v_gene: TRBV7-9; abundance: -; d_gene: -; CDR3nt: TGTGCCAGCAGCTTAGATGGGGGAGGCTATGGCTACACCTTC; CDR3aa: CASSLDGGGYGYTF
j_gene: TRBJ2-7; v_gene: TRBV6-1; abundance: -; d_gene: TRBD2; CDR3nt: TGTGCCAGCAGTAGCCGTACTAGCGGGAGGTTCCCCTACGAGCAGTACTTC; CDR3aa: CASSSRTSGRFPYEQYF
j_gene: TRBJ1-2; v_gene: TRBV19; abundance: -; d_gene: -; CDR3nt: TGTGCCAGTTCGGCAAAAATCGACTATGGCTACACCTTC; CDR3aa: CASSAKIDYGYTF
j_gene: TRBJ1-4; v_gene: TRBV7-5; abundance: -; d_gene: -; CDR3nt: -; CDR3aa: CISVPEAYKGLVNEKLFF
j_gene: TRBJ2-3; v_gene: TRBV5-1; abundance: few; d_gene: -; CDR3nt: TGCGCCAGCAGCTTGTCTGGGCAAGGTACGCAGTATTTT; CDR3aa: CASSLSGQGTQYF
j_gene: TRBJ2-6; v_gene: TRBV6-5; abundance: -; d_gene: -; CDR3nt: TGTGCCAGCAGTTATGGGGCGGGGGGGGCCAACGTCCTGACTTTC; CDR3aa: CASSYGAGGANVLTF
j_gene: TRBJ2-1; v_gene: TRBV7-2; abundance: -; d_gene: -; CDR3nt: TGTGCCAGCAGCTTAGGCAGGGCCTACAATGAGCAGTTCTTC; CDR3aa: CASSLGRAYNEQFF
j_gene: TRBJ1-5; v_gene: TRBV5-1; abundance: -; d_gene: -; CDR3nt: TGCGCCAGCAGCTTGTCAGGCAGCAATCAGCCCCAGCATTTT; CDR3aa: CASSLSGSNQPQHF
j_gene: TRBJ2-1; v_gene: TRBV5-4; abundance: few; d_gene: -; CDR3nt: TGTGCCAGCTCCCGTGGTGGACCTAGCGCCGCCTACAATGAGCAGTTCTTC; CDR3aa: CASSRGGPSAAYNEQFF
j_gene: TRBJ2-3; v_gene: TRBV6-1; abundance: -; d_gene: TRBD2; CDR3nt: TGTGCCAGCCGTAGGGGGAGACTAGCGGGAGCGGATACGCAGTATTTT; CDR3aa: CASRRGRLAGADTQYF
j_gene: TRBJ2-3; v_gene: TRBV24-1; abundance: -; d_gene: -; CDR3nt: TGTGCCACCAGTGACCCGGGGGTCGGGAGCACAGATACGCAGTATTTT; CDR3aa: CATSDPGVGSTDTQYF